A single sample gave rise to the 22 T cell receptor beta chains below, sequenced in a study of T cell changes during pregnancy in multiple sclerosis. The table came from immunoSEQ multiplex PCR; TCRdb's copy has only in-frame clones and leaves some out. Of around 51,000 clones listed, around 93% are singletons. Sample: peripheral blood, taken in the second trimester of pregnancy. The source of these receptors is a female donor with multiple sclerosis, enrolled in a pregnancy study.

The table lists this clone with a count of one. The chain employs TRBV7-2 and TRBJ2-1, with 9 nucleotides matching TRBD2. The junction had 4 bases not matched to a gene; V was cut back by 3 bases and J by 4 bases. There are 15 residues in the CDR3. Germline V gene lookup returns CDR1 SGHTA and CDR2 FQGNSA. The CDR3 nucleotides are TGTGCCAGCAGCTTGTCTAGCGGGGTATACAATGAGCAGTTCTTC. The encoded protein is CASSLSSGVYNEQFF.

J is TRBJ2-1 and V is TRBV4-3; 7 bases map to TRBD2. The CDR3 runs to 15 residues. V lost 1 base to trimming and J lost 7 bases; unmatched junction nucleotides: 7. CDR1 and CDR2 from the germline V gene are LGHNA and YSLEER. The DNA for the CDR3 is TGCGCCAGCAGCCAAGGGACGGGGAGGGCGAATGAGCAGTTCTTC. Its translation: CASSQGTGRANEQFF.

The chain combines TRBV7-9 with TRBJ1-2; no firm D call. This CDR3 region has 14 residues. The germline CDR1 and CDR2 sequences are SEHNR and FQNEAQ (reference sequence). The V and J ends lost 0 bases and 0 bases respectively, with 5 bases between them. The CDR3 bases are TGTGCCAGCAGCTTAGCGGCGGCTAACTATGGCTACACCTTC. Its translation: CASSLAAANYGYTF.

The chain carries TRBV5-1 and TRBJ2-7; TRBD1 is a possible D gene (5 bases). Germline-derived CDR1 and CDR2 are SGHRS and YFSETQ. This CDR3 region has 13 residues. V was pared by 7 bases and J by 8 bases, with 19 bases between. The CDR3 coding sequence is TGCGCCAGCCGGACATCTTCCGACCCCCAGCAGTACTTC. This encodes CASRTSSDPQQYF.

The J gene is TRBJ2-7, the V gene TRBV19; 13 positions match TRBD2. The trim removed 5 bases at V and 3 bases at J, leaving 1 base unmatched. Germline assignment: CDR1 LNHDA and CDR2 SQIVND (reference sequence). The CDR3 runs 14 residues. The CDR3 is CASSWTSGSYEQYF. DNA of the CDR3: TGTGCCAGTAGTTGGACTAGCGGGAGCTACGAGCAGTACTTC.

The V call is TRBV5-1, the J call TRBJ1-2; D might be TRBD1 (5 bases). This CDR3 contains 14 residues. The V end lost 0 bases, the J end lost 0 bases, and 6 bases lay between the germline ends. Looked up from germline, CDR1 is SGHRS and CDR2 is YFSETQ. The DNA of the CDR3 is TGCGCCAGCAGCTTGGCGACAGCTAACTATGGCTACACCTTC. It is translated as CASSLATANYGYTF.

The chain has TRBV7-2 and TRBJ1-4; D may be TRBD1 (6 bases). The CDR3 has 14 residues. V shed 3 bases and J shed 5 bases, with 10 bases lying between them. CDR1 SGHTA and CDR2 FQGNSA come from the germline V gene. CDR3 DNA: TGTGCCAGCAGCTTGCCAGGGGTAAATGAAAAACTGTTTTTT. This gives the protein CASSLPGVNEKLFF. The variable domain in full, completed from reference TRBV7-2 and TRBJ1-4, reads GAGVSQSPSNKVTEKGKDVELRCDPISGHTALYWYRQSLGQGLEFLIYFQGNSAPDKSGLPSDRFSAERTGGSVSTLTIQRTQQEDSAVYLCASSLPGVNEKLFFGSGTQLSVL.

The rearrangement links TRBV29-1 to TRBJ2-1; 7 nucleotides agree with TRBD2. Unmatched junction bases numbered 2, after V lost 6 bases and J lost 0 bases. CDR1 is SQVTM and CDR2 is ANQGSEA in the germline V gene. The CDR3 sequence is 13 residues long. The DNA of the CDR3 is TGCAGCGTCACTAGCGACTCCTACAATGAGCAGTTCTTC. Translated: CSVTSDSYNEQFF.

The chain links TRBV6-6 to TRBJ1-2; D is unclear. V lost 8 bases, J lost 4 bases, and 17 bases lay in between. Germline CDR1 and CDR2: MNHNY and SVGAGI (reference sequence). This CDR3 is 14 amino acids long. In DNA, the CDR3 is TGTGCCAGCGGGCTGGGTGGAGGGTTCTATGGCTACACCTTC. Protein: CASGLGGGFYGYTF.

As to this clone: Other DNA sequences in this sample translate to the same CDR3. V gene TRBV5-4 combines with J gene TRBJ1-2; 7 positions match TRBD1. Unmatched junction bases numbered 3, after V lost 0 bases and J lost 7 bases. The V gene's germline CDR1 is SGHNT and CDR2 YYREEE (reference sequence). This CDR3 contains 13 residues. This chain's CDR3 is CASSLDRGLGYTF. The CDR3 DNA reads TGTGCCAGCAGCTTGGACAGGGGTCTTGGCTACACCTTC.

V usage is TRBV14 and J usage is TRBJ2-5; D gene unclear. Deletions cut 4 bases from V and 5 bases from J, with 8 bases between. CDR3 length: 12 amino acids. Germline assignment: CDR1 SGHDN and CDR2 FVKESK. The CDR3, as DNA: TGTGCCAGCAGCCGAGACCGGGAGACCCAGTACTTC. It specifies CASSRDRETQYF.

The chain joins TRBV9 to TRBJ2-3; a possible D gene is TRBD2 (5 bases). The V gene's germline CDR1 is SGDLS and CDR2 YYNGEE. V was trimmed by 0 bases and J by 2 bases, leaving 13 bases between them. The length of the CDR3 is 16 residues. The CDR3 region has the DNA TGTGCCAGCAGCGTAGACGAGGGCTATTCCACAGATACGCAGTATTTT. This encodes CASSVDEGYSTDTQYF.

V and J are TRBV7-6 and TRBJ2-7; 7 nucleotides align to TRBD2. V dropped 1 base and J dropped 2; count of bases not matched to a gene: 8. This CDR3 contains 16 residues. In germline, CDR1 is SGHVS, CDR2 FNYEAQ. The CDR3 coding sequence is TGTGCCAGCAGCTTAGTACGGGGGGAGGAGCCCTACGAGCAGTACTTC. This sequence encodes CASSLVRGEEPYEQYF.

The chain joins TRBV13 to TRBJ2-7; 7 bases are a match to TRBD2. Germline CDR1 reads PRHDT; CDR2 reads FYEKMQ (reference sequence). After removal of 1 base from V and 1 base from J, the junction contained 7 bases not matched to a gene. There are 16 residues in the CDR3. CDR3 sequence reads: CASSLEGAGESYEQYF. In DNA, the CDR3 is TGTGCCAGCAGCTTAGAAGGGGCGGGAGAGTCCTACGAGCAGTACTTC.

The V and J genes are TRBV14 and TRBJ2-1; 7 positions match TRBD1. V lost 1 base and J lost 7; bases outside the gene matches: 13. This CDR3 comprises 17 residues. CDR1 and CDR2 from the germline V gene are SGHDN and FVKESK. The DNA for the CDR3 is TGTGCCAGCAGCCAAGGTTTGGGGACAGTAACGAAGAATGAGCAGTTCTTC. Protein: CASSQGLGTVTKNEQFF.

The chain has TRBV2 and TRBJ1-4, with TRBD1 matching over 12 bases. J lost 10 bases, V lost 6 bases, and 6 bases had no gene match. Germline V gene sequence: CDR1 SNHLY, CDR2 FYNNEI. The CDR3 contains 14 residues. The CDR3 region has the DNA TGTGCCAGCAGGCCCGGGACAGGGGGCGGAAAACTGTTTTTT. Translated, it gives CASRPGTGGGKLFF.

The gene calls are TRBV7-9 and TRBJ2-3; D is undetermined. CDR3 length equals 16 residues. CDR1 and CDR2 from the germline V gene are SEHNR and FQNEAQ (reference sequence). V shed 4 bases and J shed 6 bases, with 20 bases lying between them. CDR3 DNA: TGTGCCAGCAGCTCCCGTGGGCCGCTATACCAGGATACGCAGTATTTT. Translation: CASSSRGPLYQDTQYF.

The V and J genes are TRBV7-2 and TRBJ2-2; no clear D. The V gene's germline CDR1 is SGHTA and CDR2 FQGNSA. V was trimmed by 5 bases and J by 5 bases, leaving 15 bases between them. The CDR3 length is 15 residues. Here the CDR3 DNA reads TGTGCCAGCAGCCCTGGCAGGATTGGGACCGGGGAGCTGTTTTTT. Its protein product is CASSPGRIGTGELFF. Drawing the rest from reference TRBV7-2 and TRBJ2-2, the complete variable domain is GAGVSQSPSNKVTEKGKDVELRCDPISGHTALYWYRQSLGQGLEFLIYFQGNSAPDKSGLPSDRFSAERTGGSVSTLTIQRTQQEDSAVYLCASSPGRIGTGELFFGEGSRLTVL.

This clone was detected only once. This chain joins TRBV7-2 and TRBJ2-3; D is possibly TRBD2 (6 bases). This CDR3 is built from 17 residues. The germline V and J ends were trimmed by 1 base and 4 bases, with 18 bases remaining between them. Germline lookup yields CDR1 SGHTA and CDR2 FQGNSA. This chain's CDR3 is CASSLVSGVSRADTQYF. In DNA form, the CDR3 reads TGTGCCAGCAGCTTAGTATCGGGAGTAAGCCGCGCAGATACGCAGTATTTT.

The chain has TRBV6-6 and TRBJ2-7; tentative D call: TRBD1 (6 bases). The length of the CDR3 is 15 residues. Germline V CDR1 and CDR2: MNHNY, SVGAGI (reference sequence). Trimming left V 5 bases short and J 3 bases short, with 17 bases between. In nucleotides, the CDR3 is TGTGCCAGCAGTCTGACAGGCGAAGGGGGCTACGAGCAGTACTTC. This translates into CASSLTGEGGYEQYF.

The CDR3 region has the DNA TGTGCCAGCAGCTCCGGGACAGGGCCTTACAATGAGCAGTTCTTC. This encodes CASSSGTGPYNEQFF. The chain uses TRBV13 and TRBJ2-1, with 9 bases fitting TRBD1. The germline V gene encodes CDR1 PRHDT and CDR2 FYEKMQ (reference sequence). The CDR3 consists of 15 residues. The junction had 5 bases not matched to a gene; V was cut back by 4 bases and J by 4 bases.

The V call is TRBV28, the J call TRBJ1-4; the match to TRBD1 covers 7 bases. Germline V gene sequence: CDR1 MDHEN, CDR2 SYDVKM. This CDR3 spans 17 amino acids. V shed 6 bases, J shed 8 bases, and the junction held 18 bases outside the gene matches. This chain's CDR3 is CASSPRPPTGRLEKLFF. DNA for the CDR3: TGTGCCAGCAGCCCCAGACCCCCGACAGGGAGGTTAGAAAAACTGTTTTTT. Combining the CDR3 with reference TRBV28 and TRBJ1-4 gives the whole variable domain DVKVTQSSRYLVKRTGEKVFLECVQDMDHENMFWYRQDPGLGLRLIYFSYDVKMKEKGDIPEGYSVSREKKERFSLILESASTNQTSMYLCASSPRPPTGRLEKLFFGSGTQLSVL.